The next 3 T cell receptor beta chains were all read from a single sample in a study of siplizumab effects on memory and regulatory T cells (dated by TCRdb to the late 2010s). The library was generated by the immunoSEQ multiplex PCR assay. TCRdb provides this immuneACCESS table in a form limited to in-frame rearrangements. Some clones are lacking; in checked studies, under half of them reflect an unresolved V gene, and why the rest are absent is not known. Counted in this sample were some 97,000 clones; about nine tenths of them appeared once. The ten largest make up roughly 2.7% of the sample. Sequencing was performed on CD4+ T cells sorted from blood. These receptors originate from a human donor in good health. Some clones in this sample may be carry-over from other donors' samples.

The chain couples TRBV28 to TRBJ1-2; possibly TRBD1 for D (5 bases). Looked up from germline, CDR1 is MDHEN and CDR2 is SYDVKM. Trimming pared 3 bases from V and 5 bases from J, leaving 10 bases between. The CDR3 consists of 13 residues. The CDR3 spells CASSLTEAYGYTF. As DNA, the CDR3 is TGTGCCAGCAGTTTGACAGAAGCTTATGGCTACACCTTC.

This sequence joins TRBV5-4 and TRBJ1-5; D not resolved. Trimming shortened V by 0 bases and J by 2 bases, and 12 bases separated the two germline ends. Looked up from germline, CDR1 is SGHNT and CDR2 is YYREEE (reference sequence). CDR3 size: 16 residues. The CDR3 loop is CASSLDGVAGNQPQHF. For the CDR3, the DNA is TGTGCCAGCAGCTTGGATGGGGTCGCCGGCAATCAGCCCCAGCATTTT. The full variable domain, with the rest looked up from reference TRBV5-4 and TRBJ1-5, is ETGVTQSPTHLIKTRGQQVTLRCSSQSGHNTVSWYQQALGQGPQFIFQYYREEENGRGNFPPRFSGLQFPNYSSELNVNALELDDSALYLCASSLDGVAGNQPQHFGDGTRLSIL.

This clone is medium-sized (0.01 to 0.1%) within its sample. The chain couples TRBV5-1 to TRBJ2-5; TRBD2 matches at 12 bases. V gave up 1 base and J gave up 4 bases; unmatched junction bases: 5. The germline V gene encodes CDR1 SGHRS and CDR2 YFSETQ. CDR3 length: 16 residues. The CDR3 protein is CASSLLTGLAGETQYF. The CDR3 DNA reads TGCGCCAGCAGCTTGCTCACGGGACTAGCGGGAGAGACCCAGTACTTC.